The clone carrying this TCR beta chain showed up many times. Its antigen is as yet unknown. This entry belongs to a study of CD8 T cells in ankylosing spondylitis. Study-level points and caveats: Some of the motif variants had earlier been found in reactive arthritis patients' fluid and blood. The study looked at matched synovial fluid samples from ankylosing spondylitis patients. Disease-linked clones were reported to be significantly enriched there.

CDR1 is MNHNS, CDR2 SASEGT, per germline. Trimming took 5 bases from V and 0 from J, leaving 8 bases between them. The CDR3 extends over 14 amino acids. Quantitative molecular-barcoded 5'-RACE generated the TCR beta libraries. TCRdb re-called the 5' RACE reads through MiXCR, storing one row per CDR3 protein. The repertoire holds about 140,000 distinct CDR3 sequences, 7.3% seen once, with roughly 12% in the top ten. The source material was blood, either unsorted or a sorted T cell fraction (not recorded which). The TCR originated in a female donor with ankylosing spondylitis or in good health (not recorded which). The chain carries TRBV6-1 and TRBJ1-3, with D possibly being TRBD1 (5 bases). CDR3 residues: CASSPGYSGNTIYF. The CDR3 DNA follows: TGTGCCAGCAGTCCAGGGTACTCTGGAAACACCATATATTTT.